These 22 T cell receptor beta chains came from one sample sequenced in a study of naive and memory T cell subsets. Amplification of ligated cDNA took four PCR rounds with SP2 and nested alpha and beta constant primers. TCRdb re-called the 5' RACE reads through MiXCR, storing one row per CDR3 protein. The sample lists more than 50,000 distinct CDR3 sequences; around 8% were seen once. The library had UMIs added by 3' ligation of an oligonucleotide to TCR cDNA. The receptors come from a female donor in good health.

This clonotype was counted only a few times. DNA for the CDR3: TGTGCCAGCCAGCCGAGAAGGGGCGAAGGTAACTATGGCTACACCTTC. Protein: CASQPRRGEGNYGYTF. This sequence joins TRBV11-2 and TRBJ1-2; possibly TRBD1 for D (5 bases). CDR1 and CDR2 (germline): SGHAT, FQNNGV. The germline V and J ends were trimmed by 8 bases and 1 base, with 20 bases remaining between them. The CDR3 runs 16 residues.

This clonotype was counted many times. The rearrangement joins TRBV20-1 to TRBJ1-5, with 8 bases aligning to TRBD1. Trimming took 7 bases from V and 6 from J; bases not matched to a gene: 11. The CDR3 length is 14 residues. Germline CDR1 DFQATT, CDR2 SNEGSKA (reference sequence). The CDR3 protein is CSGVDRAIAQPQHF. CDR3 nucleotide sequence: TGCAGTGGGGTGGACAGGGCAATAGCTCAGCCCCAGCATTTT.

This clonotype was observed many times. V is TRBV7-2 and J is TRBJ1-1; no clear D gene. Trimming left V 2 bases short and J 10 bases short, with 14 bases between. Germline V gene data show CDR1 as SGHTA and CDR2 as FQGNSA. The CDR3 is made up of 13 amino acids. CDR3 sequence (DNA): TGTGCCAGCAGCTTAAATATCAGACGGGGAGCTTTCTTT. Translation: CASSLNIRRGAFF.

The rearrangement joins TRBV19 to TRBJ2-2; TRBD1 is a possible D gene (5 bases). The V and J ends lost 5 bases and 2 bases respectively, with 9 bases between them. Germline CDR1 reads LNHDA; CDR2 reads SQIVND (reference sequence). The CDR3 covers 14 residues. CDR3 region: CASSRQGNTGELFF. The CDR3 nucleotides are TGTGCCAGTAGTCGGCAGGGCAACACCGGGGAGCTGTTTTTT.

As concerns this clonotype: At one boundary the junction diverges from the germline segment, which might be a read error. V is TRBV6-2 or TRBV6-3 and J is TRBJ2-7; D might be TRBD1 (6 bases). Germline V lookup: CDR1 MNHEY, CDR2 SVGEGT. This CDR3 is built from 14 residues. The CDR3 nucleotides are TGTGCCAGCAGTTACTCGGACAGCTCCTACGATCAGTACTTC. Protein: CASSYSDSSYDQYF.

This clonotype showed up just a few times. The V gene is TRBV20-1, the J gene TRBJ2-7; 10 bases are a match to TRBD2. Trimming cost V 0 bases and J 10 bases; bases outside gene matches: 6. The CDR3 consists of 13 residues. CDR1 and CDR2 (germline): DFQATT, SNEGSKA (reference sequence). CDR3: CSAREIAGGPQYF. The CDR3 bases are TGCAGTGCTAGAGAAATAGCGGGGGGCCCTCAGTACTTC.

The rearrangement joins TRBV6-6 to TRBJ2-4; tentatively, D is TRBD1 (5 bases). Germline CDR1 MNHNY, CDR2 SVGAGI (reference sequence). With 4 bases removed from V and 0 bases from J, the gap between germline ends came to 22 bases. The CDR3 runs to 19 residues. CDR3 in DNA: TGTGCCAGCAGTTTGATACCATCACAGGACCTATTAGCCAAAAACATTCAGTACTTC. Translation: CASSLIPSQDLLAKNIQYF.

This clonotype was seen a few times. The genes are TRBV2 and TRBJ1-4, with unresolved D. The V gene lost 7 bases and the J gene lost 4 bases, with 10 bases spanning the gap. The length of the CDR3 is 13 residues. Germline CDR1 and CDR2: SNHLY and FYNNEI. The CDR3 coding sequence is TGTGCCAGCATCGACCGATTTAATGAAAAACTGTTTTTT. It codes for CASIDRFNEKLFF.

V and J are TRBV7-9 and TRBJ1-3; a possible D gene is TRBD1 (5 bases). Germline V CDR1 and CDR2: SEHNR, FQNEAQ (reference sequence). Trimming took 7 bases from V and 0 from J, leaving 19 bases between them. This CDR3 comprises 17 residues. As DNA, the CDR3 is TGTGCCAGCACCACAACCGGGACGCGAGGCTCTGGAAACACCATATATTTT. Translating gives CASTTTGTRGSGNTIYF.

Details on this clonotype: This may stem from a read error, because a much larger clone lies one nucleotide away. The gene calls are TRBV15 and TRBJ1-1; D perhaps matches TRBD1 (5 bases). The length of the CDR3 is 15 residues. Per the germline V gene, CDR1 is LNHNV and CDR2 is YYDKDF (reference sequence). Trimming took 1 base from V and 1 from J, leaving 10 bases between them. CDR3 sequence: CATSRGGGANTEAFF. As DNA, the CDR3 is TGTGCCACCAGCAGAGGGGGGGGTGCGAACACTGAAGCTTTCTTT.

This clonotype has at least ten counts. The V gene is TRBV18, the J gene TRBJ1-1, with 11 bases aligning to TRBD1. V was clipped by 3 bases and J by 4 bases; unmatched bases: 1. This CDR3 has 14 amino acids. Germline V lookup: CDR1 KGHSH, CDR2 LQKENI. CDR3 protein: CASSPGQGGTEAFF. In DNA, the CDR3 is TGTGCCAGCTCACCGGGACAGGGGGGCACTGAAGCTTTCTTT.

V and J are TRBV5-4 and TRBJ2-7; TRBD2 matches at 9 bases. The V gene's germline CDR1 is SGHNT and CDR2 YYREEE (reference sequence). J was trimmed by 0 bases and V by 0 bases; bases with no gene match: 1. The CDR3 is 15 amino acids. This CDR3 is CASSLDSGSSYEQYF. The CDR3, as DNA: TGTGCCAGCAGCTTGGATAGCGGGAGCTCCTACGAGCAGTACTTC.

This clonotype was counted ten times or more. The chain carries TRBV20-1 and TRBJ1-1; 8 positions agree with TRBD1. CDR3 length: 12 residues. After removal of 6 bases from V and 5 bases from J, the junction contained 5 bases not matched to a gene. The germline CDR1 and CDR2 sequences are DFQATT and SNEGSKA (reference sequence). The CDR3 DNA follows: TGCAGTGCGAGTGGACAGGGAACTGAAGCTTTCTTT. The encoded protein is CSASGQGTEAFF.

The sample holds many counts of this clonotype. V usage is TRBV28 and J usage is TRBJ1-1; the match to TRBD1 covers 12 bases. The CDR3 covers 16 residues. The V gene's germline CDR1 is MDHEN and CDR2 SYDVKM. J lost 8 bases, V lost 3 bases, and 10 bases had no gene match. CDR3 amino acids: CASSFGGTGGKMEAFF. The CDR3 nucleotides read TGTGCCAGCAGTTTCGGGGGGACAGGGGGCAAAATGGAAGCTTTCTTT.

There are many counts of this clonotype. V is TRBV12-3 or TRBV12-4 and J is TRBJ1-2; 7 bases map to TRBD1. J lost 6 bases, V lost 3 bases, and 4 bases had no gene match. This CDR3 contains 13 residues. The CDR3 spells CASSLNRGNGYTF. CDR3 DNA: TGTGCCAGCAGTTTGAACAGGGGTAATGGCTACACCTTC.

J is TRBJ1-1 and V is TRBV12-3 or TRBV12-4; the match to TRBD1 covers 9 bases. The V gene end was trimmed by 6 bases and the J gene end by 5 bases; junction bases not matched to a gene: 4. The CDR3 runs to 13 residues. CDR3 DNA sequence: TGTGCCAGCAGACCGACAGGGGGGACTGAAGCTTTCTTT. This gives the protein CASRPTGGTEAFF.

The V call is TRBV28, the J call TRBJ2-3, with TRBD2 identical over 13 bases. The germline V gene encodes CDR1 MDHEN and CDR2 SYDVKM. V lost 6 bases to trimming and J lost 8 bases; unmatched junction nucleotides: 8. CDR3 length: 15 residues. In DNA form, the CDR3 reads TGTGCCAGCAGCCTGACTAGCGGGAGGCCGGGTACGCAGTATTTT. Amino acids: CASSLTSGRPGTQYF.

There are many counts of this clonotype. The V call is TRBV20-1, the J call TRBJ1-4; no firm D call. The CDR3 sequence is 14 residues long. CDR1 is DFQATT, CDR2 SNEGSKA, per germline (reference sequence). V dropped 4 bases and J dropped 0 bases, with 9 bases sitting between them. The CDR3 sequence: CSATRGATNEKLFF. The CDR3 DNA follows: TGCAGTGCTACGCGGGGAGCAACTAATGAAAAACTGTTTTTT.

The table lists this clonotype with many counts. The rearrangement joins TRBV6-5 to TRBJ2-7; tentative D call: TRBD2 (5 bases). The CDR3 has 12 residues. With 6 bases removed from V and 3 bases from J, the gap between germline ends came to 9 bases. CDR1 and CDR2 from the germline V gene are MNHEY and SVGAGI. CDR3 sequence (DNA): TGTGCCAGCAGGGCCGGGAACTACGAGCAGTACTTC. Its protein is CASRAGNYEQYF.

This clonotype has more than one count but fewer than ten. The V gene is TRBV29-1, the J gene TRBJ2-7; D is perhaps TRBD1 (6 bases). CDR3 length: 12 residues. CDR1 SQVTM and CDR2 ANQGSEA come from the germline V gene. The chain's CDR3 is CSYRVTSYEQYF. CDR3 coding DNA: TGCAGTTACAGGGTTACCTCCTACGAGCAGTACTTC.

Ten or more counts support this clonotype. V and J are TRBV6-5 and TRBJ1-1, with a possible D match to TRBD1 (5 bases). CDR1 and CDR2 from the germline V gene are MNHEY and SVGAGI. The CDR3 runs to 16 residues. The V end was cut by 0 bases, the J end by 4 bases, with 15 bases between. The CDR3 DNA reads TGTGCCAGCAGTTACTCTAAGTCACAGCAGGGCACTGAAGCTTTCTTT. Protein: CASSYSKSQQGTEAFF.

This clonotype showed up just a few times. J is TRBJ1-5 and V is TRBV28; 8 bases agree with TRBD1. Germline trimming cut 1 base from V and 5 bases from J; bases unmatched to any gene: 4. The germline V gene has CDR1 MDHEN and CDR2 SYDVKM. CDR3 length: 15 residues. In nucleotides, the CDR3 is TGTGCCAGCAGTTTATCGCGACAGGGGCATCAGCCCCAGCATTTT. Amino acids: CASSLSRQGHQPQHF.